This T cell receptor beta chain derives from a study of OX40 agonist ivuxolimab in advanced cancers. Study details: Ivuxolimab doses were 0.01, 0.1, 0.3, 1.5, 3 or 10 mg/kg every 2 weeks. Prior checkpoint blockade (anti-PD-1, anti-PD-L1 or anti-CTLA-4) was permitted; 40% had it.

CDR1 and CDR2 (germline): MDHEN, SYDVKM. Trimming removed 4 bases at V and 2 bases at J, with 11 bases between. The CDR3 has 15 residues. Method: immunoSEQ multiplex PCR; TCRdb's copy keeps in-frame clones and lacks some. Of under 80,000 clones detected, more than 70% appear once; the ten largest clones hold roughly 2.2%. The material was CD4+ or CD8+ T cells sorted from blood, obtained in a trial of the OX40 agonist ivuxolimab. The gene calls are TRBV28 and TRBJ1-4; the D gene is possibly TRBD1 (5 bases). The TCR was taken from an adult with an advanced solid tumor such as melanoma, head and neck, liver or kidney cancer. The CDR3 nucleotides are TGTGCCAGCAGTTCCTATGGGGGTACTAATGAAAAACTGTTTTTT. It specifies CASSSYGGTNEKLFF.